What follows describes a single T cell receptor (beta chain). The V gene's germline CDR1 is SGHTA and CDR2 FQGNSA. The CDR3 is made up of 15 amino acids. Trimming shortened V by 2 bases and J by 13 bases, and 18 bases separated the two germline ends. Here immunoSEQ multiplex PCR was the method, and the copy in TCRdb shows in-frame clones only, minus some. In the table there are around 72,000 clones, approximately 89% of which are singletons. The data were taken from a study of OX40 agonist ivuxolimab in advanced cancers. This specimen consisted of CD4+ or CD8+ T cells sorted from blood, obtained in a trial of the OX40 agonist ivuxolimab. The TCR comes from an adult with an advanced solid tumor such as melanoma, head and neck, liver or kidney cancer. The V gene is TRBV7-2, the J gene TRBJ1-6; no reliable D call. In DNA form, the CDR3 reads TGTGCCAGCAGCTTAACTCCGGGCTTCGGTCACCCCCTCCACTTT. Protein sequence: CASSLTPGFGHPLHF.